What follows are 16 T cell receptor beta chains derived from one specimen sequenced in a study of memory CD8 T cells in hepatitis C reinfection (dated by TCRdb to 2016 to 2017). The time point tag for this specimen amounts to: peak reinfection, 3 to 8 weeks after reinfection detection. TCR sequencing was performed on the sorted cells directly ex vivo, without any in vitro expansion beforehand. Library generation was performed with the immunoSEQ multiplex PCR assay. As stored in TCRdb, this immuneACCESS dataset retains in-frame rearrangements with V and J assigned. A fraction of the clones does not appear; measured against another copy, unresolved V genes explain less than half of the discrepancy, and the remainder lacks a known reason. The sample includes roughly 43,000 clones, with 88% observed a single time. The ten largest make up around 1.2% of the sample. Source material: naive CD8+ T cells sorted from blood. Explained via the paper, the cell subset or site label denotes: total naive CD8+CD45RO- T cells. These receptors came from a man aged 18 to 35 with hepatitis C virus infection.

The V gene is TRBV21-1, the J gene TRBJ1-5; the D call in the table, TRBD1, was not verified against the DNA. TRBV21-1 is termed a pseudogene. The CDR3 runs 19 residues. CDR3 sequence reads: CASTKKPGQAVGCNQPQHF. The CDR3 nucleotides read TGTGCCAGCACCAAAAAACCGGGACAAGCCGTGGGGTGCAATCAGCCCCAGCATTTT.

The CDR3 sequence is CASSDRARGAQETQYF. CDR3 nucleotide sequence: TGTGCCAGCAGTGACAGGGCGCGGGGGGCACAAGAGACCCAGTACTTC. The gene calls are TRBV2 and TRBJ2-5, with 8 nucleotides matching TRBD2. The CDR3 runs to 16 residues. V lost 3 bases, J lost 2 bases, and 8 bases stayed unmatched. Germline V gene sequence: CDR1 SNHLY, CDR2 FYNNEI. Complete variable domain (other parts from reference TRBV2 and TRBJ2-5): EPEVTQTPSHQVTQMGQEVILRCVPISNHLYFYWYRQILGQKVEFLVSFYNNEISEKSEIFDDQFSVERPDGSNFTLKIRSTKLEDSAMYFCASSDRARGAQETQYFGPGTRLLVL.

The chain employs TRBV4-1 and TRBJ1-4, with 7 positions matching TRBD1. The germline CDR1 and CDR2 sequences are MGHRA and YSYEKL. The trim removed 0 bases at V and 5 bases at J, leaving 6 bases unmatched. The CDR3 contains 16 residues. The CDR3 here is CASSQEPGQLNEKLFF. DNA of the CDR3: TGCGCCAGCAGCCAAGAGCCGGGACAGCTAAATGAAAAACTGTTTTTT.

The gene calls are TRBV19 and TRBJ2-7; 10 positions match TRBD1. Germline V gene data show CDR1 as LNHDA and CDR2 as SQIVND (reference sequence). This CDR3 comprises 14 residues. Germline trimming cut 3 bases from V and 4 bases from J; bases unmatched to any gene: 3. The CDR3 bases are TGTGCCAGTAGTATTGGGACAGGGGAGTACGAGCAGTACTTC. It specifies CASSIGTGEYEQYF.

The CDR3 DNA reads as TGTGCCAGCAGCGTAGGCGGGGGTCACACAGATACGCAGTATTTT. Translated: CASSVGGGHTDTQYF. This sequence joins TRBV9 and TRBJ2-3, with 7 bases fitting TRBD2. CDR1 is SGDLS, CDR2 YYNGEE, per germline. The CDR3 extends over 15 amino acids. Germline trimming cut 0 bases from V and 2 bases from J; bases unmatched to any gene: 3.

CDR3 coding DNA: TGTGCCAGTAGTATATCGGGGGGGCACAATGAGCAGTTCTTC. Its translation: CASSISGGHNEQFF. This sequence joins TRBV19 and TRBJ2-1, with 8 bases fitting TRBD2. CDR3 size: 14 residues. V trimming: 2 bases; J trimming: 5 bases; junction bases outside the gene matches: 2. CDR1 and CDR2 from the germline V gene are LNHDA and SQIVND (reference sequence).

As to this clone: The sample carries other DNA sequences with the same CDR3. The chain links TRBV2 to TRBJ2-7; a possible D gene is TRBD1 (5 bases). V lost 0 bases to trimming and J lost 4 bases, with 19 bases between them. CDR1 SNHLY and CDR2 FYNNEI come from the germline V gene. This CDR3 spans 17 amino acids. Here the CDR3 DNA reads TGTGCCAGCAGTGAAGCGCTTGAGGTGGGGCCCATATACGAGCAGTACGTC. Its translation is CASSEALEVGPIYEQYV.

The chain has TRBV5-4 and TRBJ2-3, with 11 nucleotides matching TRBD2. Germline values: CDR1 SGHNT, CDR2 YYREEE (reference sequence). This CDR3 region has 15 residues. J gave up 4 bases and V 1 base, and 2 bases lay outside the gene matches. CDR3 amino acids: CASSLTTSGADTQYF. DNA of the CDR3: TGTGCCAGCAGCTTGACGACTAGCGGGGCAGATACGCAGTATTTT. The variable domain in full, with the rest retrieved from reference TRBV5-4 and TRBJ2-3, is ETGVTQSPTHLIKTRGQQVTLRCSSQSGHNTVSWYQQALGQGPQFIFQYYREEENGRGNFPPRFSGLQFPNYSSELNVNALELDDSALYLCASSLTTSGADTQYFGPGTRLTVL.

This chain links TRBV27 with TRBJ1-1, with D possibly being TRBD1 (5 bases). The germline gives CDR1 MNHEY, CDR2 SMNVEV (reference sequence). V lost 6 bases to trimming and J lost 4 bases, with 12 bases between them. CDR3 length equals 13 residues. CDR3 sequence: CASSFLGGTEAFF. CDR3 nucleotides: TGTGCCAGCAGCTTTCTGGGGGGCACTGAAGCTTTCTTT.

The chain combines TRBV9 with TRBJ2-3, with D possibly TRBD2 on 6 matching bases. Trimming stripped 3 bases from V and 0 bases from J, with 17 bases between. The V gene's germline CDR1 is SGDLS and CDR2 YYNGEE. The CDR3 runs 17 residues. CDR3: CASSGALSGTSTDTQYF. CDR3 DNA sequence: TGTGCCAGCAGCGGAGCGTTGTCCGGGACTAGCACAGATACGCAGTATTTT.

This clone was observed once. The rearrangement joins TRBV28 to TRBJ1-5, with no clear D. Germline CDR1 MDHEN, CDR2 SYDVKM. CDR3 length equals 14 residues. V was pared by 6 bases and J by 2 bases, with 11 bases between. The CDR3 region is CASRTSGGNQPQHF. Here the CDR3 DNA reads TGTGCCAGCAGGACGTCCGGGGGCAATCAGCCCCAGCATTTT. The full variable domain, its missing parts supplied by reference TRBV28 and TRBJ1-5, is DVKVTQSSRYLVKRTGEKVFLECVQDMDHENMFWYRQDPGLGLRLIYFSYDVKMKEKGDIPEGYSVSREKKERFSLILESASTNQTSMYLCASRTSGGNQPQHFGDGTRLSIL.

The chain combines TRBV5-1 with TRBJ2-7; maybe TRBD1 (5 bases). Trimming pared 0 bases from V and 2 bases from J, leaving 12 bases between. The CDR3 runs 15 residues. Germline lookup yields CDR1 SGHRS and CDR2 YFSETQ. CDR3 sequence reads: CASSLESGRAYEQYV. The DNA for the CDR3 is TGCGCCAGCAGCTTGGAGTCAGGGCGCGCCTACGAGCAGTACGTC.

V usage is TRBV11-2 and J usage is TRBJ1-1, with D unresolved. The CDR3 sequence is 13 residues long. Germline assignment: CDR1 SGHAT and CDR2 FQNNGV. The V end was cut by 5 bases, the J end by 2 bases, with 9 bases between. Here the CDR3 DNA reads TGTGCCAGCAGCCCACGGGGAAACACTGAAGCTTTCTTT. It is translated as CASSPRGNTEAFF.

This clone was detected a few times. The chain combines TRBV6-1 with TRBJ1-5; D might be TRBD1 (6 bases). Trimming shortened V by 4 bases and J by 2 bases, and 9 bases separated the two germline ends. This CDR3 is built from 14 residues. Germline loops: CDR1 MNHNS, CDR2 SASEGT. The CDR3 reads CASSVAGGNQPQHF. The CDR3 bases are TGTGCCAGCAGTGTAGCAGGGGGCAATCAGCCCCAGCATTTT.

This rearrangement joins TRBV7-9 to TRBJ2-1; TRBD2 matches at 13 bases. V shed 5 bases and J 9 bases; nucleotides not matched to a gene: 7. The CDR3 has 15 amino acids. Germline CDR1 and CDR2: SEHNR and FQNEAQ (reference sequence). The CDR3 sequence is CASSPGLAGTGEQFF. The CDR3 bases are TGTGCCAGCAGCCCGGGACTAGCGGGGACGGGTGAGCAGTTCTTC.

The CDR3 is CASSASGGRSNQPQHF. As DNA, the CDR3 is TGTGCCAGTAGTGCCTCGGGGGGACGGAGCAATCAGCCCCAGCATTTT. The V call is TRBV19, the J call TRBJ1-5, with a possible D match to TRBD1 (5 bases). Per germline, CDR1 LNHDA and CDR2 SQIVND (reference sequence). Trimming left V 5 bases short and J 1 base short, with 15 bases between. CDR3 length: 16 residues.